This T cell receptor (beta chain) appears in the sequencing data of a study of cytomegalovirus exposure and HLA in healthy donors. General study results and limits: In vitro work confirmed that a few CMV-associated chains recognize CMV antigens. Later on, analysis showed that most CMV-associated TCR beta chains appeared to be HLA-restricted. Researchers catalogued about 160 TCR beta chains as cytomegalovirus-associated.

The PCR employed 60 Vbeta primers together with 13 Jbeta primers. Sequencing was performed with immunoSEQ multiplex PCR; in TCRdb, only in-frame clones are kept and a portion is missing. The sample lists 280,000 or so clones; approximately 90% were seen once. Germline V gives CDR1 MDHEN, CDR2 SYDVKM. With 5 bases removed from V and 0 bases from J, the gap between germline ends came to 10 bases. The CDR3 loop spans 15 amino acids. With respect to this clone: The antigen is undetermined.

The genes are TRBV28 and TRBJ2-2, with D perhaps matching TRBD1 (6 bases). Input material: PBMCs. The origin of this receptor is a woman aged 18 to 35 in good health and CMV-seronegative. The CDR3 bases are TGTGCCAGCAGTCTTGGGGGCACGAACACCGGGGAGCTGTTTTTT. Encoded protein: CASSLGGTNTGELFF.